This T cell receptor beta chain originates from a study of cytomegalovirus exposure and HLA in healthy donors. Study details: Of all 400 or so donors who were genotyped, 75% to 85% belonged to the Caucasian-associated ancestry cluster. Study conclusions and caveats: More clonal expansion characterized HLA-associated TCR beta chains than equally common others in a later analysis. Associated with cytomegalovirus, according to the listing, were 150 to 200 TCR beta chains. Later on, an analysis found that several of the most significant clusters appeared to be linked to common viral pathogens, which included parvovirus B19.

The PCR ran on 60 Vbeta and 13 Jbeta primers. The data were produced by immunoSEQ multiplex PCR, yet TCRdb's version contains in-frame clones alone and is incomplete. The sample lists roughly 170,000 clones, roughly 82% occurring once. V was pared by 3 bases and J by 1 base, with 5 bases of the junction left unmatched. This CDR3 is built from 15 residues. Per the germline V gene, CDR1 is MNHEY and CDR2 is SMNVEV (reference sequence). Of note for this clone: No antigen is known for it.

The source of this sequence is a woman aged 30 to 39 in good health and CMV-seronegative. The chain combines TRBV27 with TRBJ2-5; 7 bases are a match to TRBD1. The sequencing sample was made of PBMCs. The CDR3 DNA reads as TGTGCCAGCAGTTTGCCGGGACAGCCCCAAGAGACCCAGTACTTC. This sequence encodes CASSLPGQPQETQYF.